This entry lists 7 T cell receptor beta chains sequenced from one sample in a study of blood T cell repertoires in COVID-19. TCRdb's table, derived via immunoSEQ multiplex PCR, lists solely in-frame clones and lacks some. Here the sample spans more than 300,000 clones, over 80% being singletons. Sequencing was carried out using peripheral blood. The origin of the receptors is a woman aged 45-59 years with COVID-19, enrolled during active disease.

V usage is TRBV5-1 and J usage is TRBJ2-3, with D possibly TRBD2 on 6 matching bases. CDR3 size: 13 residues. Germline V lookup: CDR1 SGHRS, CDR2 YFSETQ. V was trimmed by 3 bases and J by 5 bases, leaving 10 bases between them. The CDR3 nucleotides are TGCGCCAGCAGCTACGGGAGTCAAGATACGCAGTATTTT. The encoded protein is CASSYGSQDTQYF.

This CDR3 is CSVELTSGRTYEQYF. As DNA, the CDR3 is TGCAGCGTTGAACTCACTAGCGGGAGGACCTACGAGCAGTACTTC. The chain links TRBV29-1 to TRBJ2-7; TRBD2 matches at 12 bases. This CDR3 comprises 15 residues. Germline V gene lookup returns CDR1 SQVTM and CDR2 ANQGSEA. V was clipped by 2 bases and J by 2 bases; unmatched bases: 4.

The V gene is TRBV2, the J gene TRBJ1-6; D gene ambiguous. The germline gives CDR1 SNHLY, CDR2 FYNNEI. Between the trimmed V and J ends, which lost 3 bases and 6 bases, there was a span of 9 bases. This CDR3 is 14 amino acids long. In DNA form, the CDR3 reads TGTGCCAGCAGTGACTACTTAACTAATTCACCCCTCCACTTT. Its translation is CASSDYLTNSPLHF.

This chain joins TRBV19 and TRBJ2-3; 8 positions match TRBD2. Germline CDR1 and CDR2: LNHDA and SQIVND (reference sequence). The CDR3 contains 17 residues. The J segment lost 0 bases and the V segment lost 6 bases, leaving 11 bases of the junction unmatched. The CDR3 DNA follows: TGTGCCAGTAGCCCCGCGGCTAGCGGGTCTAGCACAGATACGCAGTATTTT. This codes for CASSPAASGSSTDTQYF.

This chain joins TRBV4-2 and TRBJ2-1; maybe TRBD2 (6 bases). Trimming pared 3 bases from V and 0 bases from J, leaving 12 bases between. This CDR3 region has 16 residues. Germline V CDR1 and CDR2: LGHNA, YNFKEQ. The CDR3 sequence is CASSHVAVSSYNEQFF. As DNA, the CDR3 is TGTGCCAGCAGCCATGTAGCGGTGAGCTCCTACAATGAGCAGTTCTTC.

The CDR3 DNA reads TGTGCCTGGAGTCCCCTAGCCTCGGACACCGGGGAGCTGTTTTTT. As protein: CAWSPLASDTGELFF. This chain links TRBV30 with TRBJ2-2, with D maybe TRBD2 (5 bases). The CDR3 sequence is 15 residues long. Germline V gene sequence: CDR1 GTSNPN, CDR2 SVGIG (reference sequence). Trimming shortened V by 2 bases and J by 3 bases, and 13 bases separated the two germline ends.

This clone was found many times. The chain combines TRBV6-5 with TRBJ1-6; 8 bases match TRBD1. In germline, CDR1 is MNHEY, CDR2 SVGAGI. Losses at the gene ends were 4 bases for V and 10 bases for J; bases not matched to a gene: 3. This CDR3 spans 13 amino acids. CDR3 loop: CASSSDRVSPLHF. The CDR3 DNA reads as TGTGCCAGCAGTTCGGACAGGGTCTCACCCCTCCACTTT.